Below, 22 T cell receptor beta chains from the same sample are listed, as sequenced in a study of T cell responses to AZD1222 COVID-19 vaccine. The protocol was immunoSEQ multiplex PCR, while the TCRdb copy is restricted to in-frame clones and leaves out a portion. Here the sample spans approximately 150,000 clones, nearly 95% being singletons. Here the sequenced sample was peripheral blood, taken on day 0 of AZD1222 vaccination. All receptors come from an adult in good health.

The V call is TRBV7-9, the J call TRBJ1-2; 7 nucleotides align to TRBD1. CDR1 and CDR2 (germline): SEHNR, FQNEAQ (reference sequence). Germline trimming cut 5 bases from V and 0 bases from J; bases unmatched to any gene: 3. The CDR3 runs 14 residues. The CDR3 DNA follows: TGTGCCAGCAGCCGGGACAGCCCTAACTATGGCTACACCTTC. The encoded protein is CASSRDSPNYGYTF.

The chain links TRBV4-1 to TRBJ1-2; 9 positions match TRBD1. CDR1 is MGHRA and CDR2 is YSYEKL in the germline V gene. V trimming: 4 bases; J trimming: 4 bases; junction bases outside the gene matches: 13. The CDR3 has 17 amino acids. The CDR3 is CASSPGQGDNPFYGYTF. CDR3 DNA: TGCGCCAGCAGCCCGGGACAGGGCGACAACCCGTTCTATGGCTACACCTTC.

The chain recombines TRBV30 with TRBJ1-4; weak D call: TRBD1 (5 bases). Germline assignment: CDR1 GTSNPN and CDR2 SVGIG (reference sequence). The CDR3 covers 16 residues. Trimming cost V 3 bases and J 5 bases, with 19 bases left between them. The chain's CDR3 is CAWRKQGRTPNEKLFF. DNA for the CDR3: TGTGCCTGGAGAAAGCAGGGACGAACTCCGAATGAAAAACTGTTTTTT.

The chain links TRBV10-1 to TRBJ2-1; 11 bases are shared with TRBD2. V shed 6 bases, J shed 4 bases, and the junction held 5 bases outside the gene matches. The CDR3 spans 15 residues. Germline assignment: CDR1 WNHNN and CDR2 SYGVQD (reference sequence). This CDR3 is CASSDPSGGYNEQFF. The CDR3 DNA follows: TGCGCCAGCAGCGATCCTAGCGGGGGGTACAATGAGCAGTTCTTC.

V and J are TRBV5-1 and TRBJ2-1, with 7 bases aligning to TRBD2. There are 15 residues in the CDR3. Germline lookup yields CDR1 SGHRS and CDR2 YFSETQ. V was pared by 4 bases and J by 2 bases, with 6 bases of the junction left unmatched. CDR3 protein: CASSVSGGAYNEQFF. CDR3 sequence (DNA): TGCGCCAGCAGCGTTTCGGGGGGTGCCTACAATGAGCAGTTCTTC.

This clone is classed as medium-sized. This chain joins TRBV10-1 and TRBJ1-2, with 8 bases lining up with TRBD1. The junction had 6 bases not matched to a gene; V was cut back by 6 bases and J by 6 bases. The CDR3 spans 13 residues. Germline V gene sequence: CDR1 WNHNN, CDR2 SYGVQD (reference sequence). CDR3 bases: TGCGCCAGCAGCGAGACAGGGGCTCATGGCTACACCTTC. Protein: CASSETGAHGYTF.

This chain joins TRBV9 and TRBJ1-4; TRBD1 matches 11 bases. With 2 bases clipped from V and 5 bases from J, the junction kept 5 bases outside the gene matches. CDR3 length: 16 residues. Germline V gives CDR1 SGDLS, CDR2 YYNGEE. CDR3 amino acids: CASSVQGTGGNEKLFF. The CDR3 coding sequence is TGTGCCAGCAGCGTTCAAGGGACAGGGGGAAATGAAAAACTGTTTTTT.

This chain uses TRBV14 with TRBJ2-2, with D tentatively TRBD2 (6 bases). Trimming took 0 bases from V and 1 from J, leaving 9 bases between them. The CDR3 sequence is 16 residues long. The germline V gene encodes CDR1 SGHDN and CDR2 FVKESK. The CDR3: CASSQDGGWNTGELFF. The CDR3 nucleotides are TGTGCCAGCAGCCAAGATGGAGGGTGGAACACCGGGGAGCTGTTTTTT.

The genes are TRBV30 and TRBJ1-5; 8 positions agree with TRBD1. CDR1 is GTSNPN, CDR2 SVGIG, per germline (reference sequence). The CDR3 contains 15 residues. Unmatched junction bases numbered 10, after V lost 3 bases and J lost 6 bases. In nucleotides, the CDR3 is TGTGCCTGGAGCGCTGACAGGGGTGGGAGTCAGCCCCAGCATTTT. Translated: CAWSADRGGSQPQHF.

The chain joins TRBV3-1 (or the pseudogene TRBV3-2) to TRBJ1-5; D is uncertain. The CDR3 loop spans 14 amino acids. Trimming left V 1 base short and J 8 bases short, with 12 bases between. The germline CDR1 and CDR2 sequences are LGHDT and YNNKEL (reference sequence). The CDR3 spells CASSQAGWREPQHF. The CDR3 coding sequence is TGTGCCAGCAGCCAAGCCGGTTGGCGGGAGCCCCAGCATTTT.

This rearrangement joins TRBV10-3 to TRBJ2-7; D is unclear. The CDR3 contains 15 residues. V shed 0 bases and J shed 7 bases, with 16 bases lying between them. Germline-derived CDR1 and CDR2 are ENHRY and SYGVKD. CDR3 bases: TGTGCCATCAGTGAGTCCGAAGGCTCAAAAAGGGAGCAGTACTTC. This codes for CAISESEGSKREQYF.

The chain couples TRBV27 to TRBJ2-1, with D unresolved. Trimming shortened V by 3 bases and J by 0 bases, and 6 bases separated the two germline ends. The CDR3 covers 14 residues. The V gene's germline CDR1 is MNHEY and CDR2 SMNVEV (reference sequence). CDR3 in DNA: TGTGCCAGCAGTTTCCTCGGCTCCTACAATGAGCAGTTCTTC. It is translated as CASSFLGSYNEQFF.

The chain couples TRBV30 to TRBJ1-5; D unclear. CDR3 length: 14 amino acids. The V and J ends lost 0 bases and 7 bases respectively, with 13 bases between them. The germline CDR1 and CDR2 sequences are GTSNPN and SVGIG (reference sequence). CDR3 amino acids: CAWSVRGFDQPQHF. In DNA form, the CDR3 reads TGTGCCTGGAGTGTACGAGGTTTCGACCAGCCCCAGCATTTT.

The chain uses TRBV29-1 and TRBJ2-3, with D possibly TRBD2 on 7 matching bases. V was pared by 7 bases and J by 4 bases, with 9 bases between. The CDR3 sequence is 11 residues long. The germline V gene encodes CDR1 SQVTM and CDR2 ANQGSEA. The CDR3 protein is CSAGGPDTQYF. Here the CDR3 DNA reads TGCAGCGCGGGGGGCCCAGATACGCAGTATTTT.

This CDR3 reads CASSSIRADTGELFF. The DNA of the CDR3 is TGTGCCAGCAGCTCCATACGGGCGGACACCGGGGAGCTGTTTTTT. J is TRBJ2-2 and V is TRBV7-9; D unresolved. V lost 4 bases, J lost 3 bases, and 12 bases lay in between. The germline V gene has CDR1 SEHNR and CDR2 FQNEAQ (reference sequence). The CDR3 has 15 residues. The full variable domain, rest sourced from reference TRBV7-9 and TRBJ2-2, is DTGVSQNPRHKITKRGQNVTFRCDPISEHNRLYWYRQTLGQGPEFLTYFQNEAQLEKSRLLSDRFSAERPKGSFSTLEIQRTEQGDSAMYLCASSSIRADTGELFFGEGSRLTVL.

The rearrangement uses TRBV28 and TRBJ1-2; D is undetermined. The V gene's germline CDR1 is MDHEN and CDR2 SYDVKM. V gave up 5 bases and J gave up 4 bases, with 17 bases separating them. This CDR3 region has 15 residues. The CDR3 DNA is TGTGCCAGCAGTCTCCCCGACGGCGGCGCCTATGGCTACACCTTC. Its protein product is CASSLPDGGAYGYTF.

This clone showed up just once. This chain links TRBV5-5 with TRBJ2-1; TRBD1 matches 8 bases. V shed 0 bases, J shed 7 bases, and the junction held 3 bases outside the gene matches. The CDR3 has 14 residues. In germline, CDR1 is SGHKS, CDR2 YYEKEE (reference sequence). The CDR3 loop reads CASSLGQGANEQFF. CDR3 DNA sequence: TGTGCCAGCAGCTTGGGGCAGGGGGCTAATGAGCAGTTCTTC.

This rearrangement joins TRBV30 to TRBJ2-4, with D possibly matching TRBD2 (6 bases). Germline V CDR1 and CDR2: GTSNPN, SVGIG (reference sequence). V was clipped by 2 bases and J by 7 bases, with 15 bases between them. CDR3 length: 14 amino acids. The CDR3 DNA reads TGTGCCTGGAGTACCGTCGGGGGTAGTAACATTCAGTACTTC. It codes for CAWSTVGGSNIQYF. Using reference TRBV30 and TRBJ2-4 for the parts outside the CDR3, the full variable domain is SQTIHQWPATLVQPVGSPLSLECTVEGTSNPNLYWYRQAAGRGLQLLFYSVGIGQISSEVPQNLSASRPQDRQFILSSKKLLLSDSGFYLCAWSTVGGSNIQYFGAGTRLSVL.

The rearrangement uses TRBV10-3 and TRBJ1-2; D possibly corresponds to TRBD1 (5 bases). Germline V gives CDR1 ENHRY, CDR2 SYGVKD. This CDR3 comprises 13 residues. The V end was cut by 4 bases, the J end by 8 bases, with 14 bases between. The CDR3 reads CAISGIDSEGYTF. In DNA form, the CDR3 reads TGTGCCATCAGTGGGATAGACAGCGAGGGCTACACCTTC.

The CDR3 protein is CASSEGASGSPYEQYF. CDR3 sequence (DNA): TGTGCCAGCAGCGAGGGGGCGAGCGGGAGCCCCTACGAGCAGTACTTC. The gene calls are TRBV9 and TRBJ2-7; weak D call: TRBD2 (8 bases). Per germline, CDR1 SGDLS and CDR2 YYNGEE. The V end lost 3 bases, the J end lost 2 bases, and 18 bases lay between the germline ends. CDR3 length equals 16 residues.

The chain couples TRBV5-4 to TRBJ2-3, with 9 bases matching TRBD1. CDR3 length: 16 amino acids. Trimming took 5 bases from V and 8 from J; bases not matched to a gene: 15. Germline assignment: CDR1 SGHNT and CDR2 YYREEE (reference sequence). The CDR3: CASSPGTGLASGTQYF. DNA of the CDR3: TGTGCCAGCAGTCCCGGGACAGGGTTGGCCAGTGGTACGCAGTATTTT. The variable domain in full, with the rest retrieved from reference TRBV5-4 and TRBJ2-3, is ETGVTQSPTHLIKTRGQQVTLRCSSQSGHNTVSWYQQALGQGPQFIFQYYREEENGRGNFPPRFSGLQFPNYSSELNVNALELDDSALYLCASSPGTGLASGTQYFGPGTRLTVL.

The gene calls are TRBV7-3 and TRBJ2-1, with 10 bases that match TRBD2. V gave up 1 base and J gave up 0 bases; unmatched junction bases: 3. This CDR3 contains 17 residues. The germline gives CDR1 SGHTA, CDR2 FQGTGA. The CDR3 DNA sequence: TGTGCCAGCAGCTTAAATCCTAGCGGGAGCTCCTACAATGAGCAGTTCTTC. Amino acids: CASSLNPSGSSYNEQFF.